This T cell receptor beta chain was observed in a study of blood T cell repertoires in COVID-19. Methods used by the authors: For nucleated cells, counts were estimated from reference gene primer amplification. Profiled with immunoSEQ multiplex PCR; TCRdb holds only in-frame clones, not every one. The DNA was the basis for D and trimming; V, J and clone size are from that table. The repertoire holds approximately 300,000 clones, with 75% to 90% as singletons. Either two negative PCRs, clearance, or symptom resolution qualified Cohort 3 donors as recovered. This CDR3 region has 15 residues. Germline V lookup: CDR1 SGHTA, CDR2 FQGNSA. V lost 5 bases to trimming and J lost 7 bases; unmatched junction nucleotides: 13. The sample holds one count of this clone.

The chain employs TRBV7-2 and TRBJ1-2, with TRBD1 matching over 7 bases. The sequence was collected from a man in his 60s who had recovered from COVID-19. Material for sequencing was PBMCs or T cells enriched from blood (not recorded which). CDR3 sequence reads: CASSQARTGGGGYTF. CDR3 in DNA: TGTGCCAGCAGCCAAGCGAGGACAGGCGGAGGTGGCTACACCTTC.